Listed below are T cell receptor beta chains from one sample, sequenced in a study of CD8+ T cells in alopecia areata. Here immunoSEQ multiplex PCR was the method, and the copy in TCRdb shows in-frame clones only, minus some. The table lists roughly 200,000 clones, more than 55% of them singletons. The specimen was CD8+ T cells sorted from blood. The source of these receptors is a human donor in good health. The CDR3 runs from the conserved cysteine through the conserved F or W. The order of the fields is clone size, V gene, D gene, J gene, CDR3 DNA, CDR3 protein. D genes are given only for firm matches. Expanded clones get a size class; other rows say once, few or many, or leave the size out.

clone_size: few
v_call: TRBV5-4
d_call: NA
j_call: TRBJ2-2
cdr3_nt: TGTGCCAGCAGCTTGGTCAACACCGGGGAGCTGTTTTTT
cdr3_aa: CASSLVNTGELFF

clone_size: few
v_call: TRBV7-9
d_call: NA
j_call: TRBJ1-2
cdr3_nt: TGTGCCAGCACCCCGGGGGGGGGCTATGGCTACACCTTC
cdr3_aa: CASTPGGGYGYTF

clone_size: NA
v_call: TRBV6-1
d_call: TRBD1
j_call: TRBJ1-6
cdr3_nt: TGTGCCAGCAGTGAAAAGAACAGGGGGTTGTCGTCACCCCTCCACTTT
cdr3_aa: CASSEKNRGLSSPLHF

clone_size: few
v_call: TRBV6-5
d_call: NA
j_call: TRBJ2-7
cdr3_nt: TGTGCCAGCAGCCTTAGGGGGGGCCTCTACGAGCAGTACTTC
cdr3_aa: CASSLRGGLYEQYF

clone_size: few
v_call: TRBV7-9
d_call: NA
j_call: TRBJ1-2
cdr3_nt: TGTGCCAGCAGCTTAGCAGGCGGCTACACCTTC
cdr3_aa: CASSLAGGYTF

clone_size: NA
v_call: TRBV19
d_call: NA
j_call: TRBJ2-3
cdr3_nt: TGTGCCAGTAGTCGAGGGGGTTTCTGGGATACGCAGTATTTT
cdr3_aa: CASSRGGFWDTQYF

clone_size: NA
v_call: TRBV25-1
d_call: TRBD1
j_call: TRBJ1-3
cdr3_nt: TGTGCCAGCAGAGAGACAGGGTTGTTTGGAAACACCATATATTTT
cdr3_aa: CASRETGLFGNTIYF

clone_size: NA
v_call: TRBV29-1
d_call: TRBD1
j_call: TRBJ1-2
cdr3_nt: TGCAGCGCCACCCCGGCACAGGGGCCCAACTATGGCTACACCTTC
cdr3_aa: CSATPAQGPNYGYTF

clone_size: NA
v_call: TRBV28
d_call: NA
j_call: TRBJ2-7
cdr3_nt: TGTGCCAGCAGTTTTGAGGGAGGCGAGCAGTACTTC
cdr3_aa: CASSFEGGEQYF

clone_size: NA
v_call: TRBV30
d_call: TRBD1
j_call: TRBJ2-7
cdr3_nt: TGTGCCTGGAGCGCCGGGACAGGGAGCTCCTACGAGCAGTACTTC
cdr3_aa: CAWSAGTGSSYEQYF

clone_size: NA
v_call: TRBV7-3
d_call: TRBD2
j_call: TRBJ2-1
cdr3_nt: TGTGCCAGCAGCTTTCCCCTAAGCGGGGGTCTAAACAATGAGCAGTTCTTC
cdr3_aa: CASSFPLSGGLNNEQFF